This T cell receptor (beta chain) was sequenced during a study of T cell responses to AZD1222 COVID-19 vaccine. Study-level findings and limits: Only a handful of AZD1222 recipients, several in all, had baseline seropositivity. The study sampled repertoires only after the peak T cell response.

Using immunoSEQ multiplex PCR, the repertoire was profiled, and TCRdb retains in-frame clones only, with some absent. The repertoire consists of about 55,000 clones, with 70% to 90% occurring once and the leading ten covering around 4%. Looked up from germline, CDR1 is MDHEN and CDR2 is SYDVKM. V shed 4 bases, J shed 2 bases, and the junction held 4 bases outside the gene matches. The CDR3 consists of 14 residues. Turning to this clone: The antigen is undetermined.

The sample consisted of peripheral blood, taken on day 0 of AZD1222 vaccination. V usage is TRBV28 and J usage is TRBJ2-7; 8 bases are a match to TRBD2. The receptor was derived from an adult in good health. The CDR3 bases are TGTGCCAGCAGTTCCGGGACTAGTCCCTACGAGCAGTACTTC. This translates into CASSSGTSPYEQYF. The complete variable domain, with remaining parts taken from reference TRBV28 and TRBJ2-7, reads DVKVTQSSRYLVKRTGEKVFLECVQDMDHENMFWYRQDPGLGLRLIYFSYDVKMKEKGDIPEGYSVSREKKERFSLILESASTNQTSMYLCASSSGTSPYEQYFGPGTRLTVT.